Shown below are 29 T cell receptor beta chains from a single sample sequenced in a study of CXCR3-negative and CXCR3-positive naive CD8 T cells. With UMI labels, 5' RACE was used to prepare the TRB cDNA libraries. Reanalyzing the 5' RACE reads, TCRdb keeps one entry per CDR3 protein, without DNA. In all, the sample yields roughly 71,000 distinct CDR3 sequences. Source material: naive CXCR3- CD8+ T cells from blood. Specified subset: CD45RO-CCR7+CD27+CD95- naive CD8+ T cells lacking CXCR3 (TNR3-). The origin of the receptors is a human donor in good health. Some clones in this sample may be carry-over from other donors' samples.

The chain carries TRBV9 and TRBJ2-1. The CDR3 is 16 residues long. Germline V gene data show CDR1 as SGDLS and CDR2 as YYNGEE. CDR3 amino acids: CASSVSSGSSYNEQFF. The full variable domain, completed using reference TRBV9 and TRBJ2-1, is DSGVTQTPKHLITATGQRVTLRCSPRSGDLSVYWYQQSLDQGLQFLIQYYNGEERAKGNILERFSAQQFPDLHSELNLSSLELGDSALYFCASSVSSGSSYNEQFFGPGTRLTVL.

The CDR3 loop is CASSGGRGPDTEAFF. V gene TRBV7-2 combines with J gene TRBJ1-1; TCRdb designates TRBD1, a call that cannot be tested without DNA. CDR3 length: 15 amino acids. In germline, CDR1 is SGHTA, CDR2 FQGNSA.

The V call is TRBV29-1, the J call TRBJ2-7; without DNA, the TCRdb call of TRBD2 cannot be checked. Germline CDR1 SQVTM, CDR2 ANQGSEA. The CDR3 extends over 14 amino acids. The CDR3: CSVVRSSGTYEQYF.

The chain couples TRBV5-1 to TRBJ2-7; the TCRdb D gene call, TRBD2, has no DNA to confirm it. The CDR3 is 13 residues long. Looked up from germline, CDR1 is SGHRS and CDR2 is YFSETQ. The CDR3 spells CASSFGTRNEQYF.

The genes are TRBV10-3 and TRBJ1-1; the TRBD1 assignment by TCRdb is unverifiable without DNA. The germline CDR1 and CDR2 sequences are ENHRY and SYGVKD. The CDR3 is made up of 12 amino acids. CDR3: CATLGGGTEAFF.

The chain recombines TRBV5-1 with TRBJ1-6; lacking DNA, the TRBD1 call made by TCRdb goes unchecked. Germline CDR1 reads SGHRS; CDR2 reads YFSETQ. The CDR3 consists of 18 residues. CDR3 amino acids: CASSSTDRTSSYNSPLHF.

The rearrangement joins TRBV29-1 to TRBJ1-2; absent DNA, TCRdb's TRBD1 call cannot be checked. This CDR3 spans 12 amino acids. Germline CDR1 SQVTM, CDR2 ANQGSEA. The CDR3 spells CSAPDSFYGYTF.

The chain recombines TRBV7-9 with TRBJ1-1; the TCRdb D gene call, TRBD1, has no DNA to confirm it. CDR3 size: 15 residues. Per germline, CDR1 SEHNR and CDR2 FQNEAQ (reference sequence). CDR3 loop: CASSLALGHPTEAFF.

The chain carries TRBV13 and TRBJ2-7. The germline CDR1 and CDR2 sequences are PRHDT and FYEKMQ (reference sequence). This CDR3 has 12 amino acids. CDR3 sequence: CASSPDTYEQYF. Filled out from reference TRBV13 and TRBJ2-7, the complete variable domain reads AAGVIQSPRHLIKEKRETATLKCYPIPRHDTVYWYQQGPGQDPQFLISFYEKMQSDKGSIPDRFSAQQFSDYHSELNMSSLELGDSALYFCASSPDTYEQYFGPGTRLTVT.

The genes are TRBV7-9 and TRBJ2-7. The CDR3 runs to 13 residues. CDR1 is SEHNR, CDR2 FQNEAQ, per germline (reference sequence). The CDR3 loop reads CASSPTASYEQYF.

The CDR3 loop reads CASKTEQGTGELFF. V and J are TRBV7-9 and TRBJ2-2; the TCRdb D gene call, TRBD1, has no DNA to confirm it. Germline lookup yields CDR1 SEHNR and CDR2 FQNEAQ (reference sequence). This CDR3 contains 14 residues.

The chain has TRBV5-1 and TRBJ1-1. CDR1 and CDR2 (germline): SGHRS, YFSETQ. This CDR3 is built from 18 residues. The CDR3 sequence: CASSPTSGLGFRDTEAFF.

The gene calls are TRBV28 and TRBJ2-7; there is no DNA to check the TCRdb D call of TRBD1. Per germline, CDR1 MDHEN and CDR2 SYDVKM. The CDR3 has 17 residues. The CDR3 loop is CASSLGPGTGLSYEQYF.

The V call is TRBV29-1, the J call TRBJ2-7. Germline assignment: CDR1 SQVTM and CDR2 ANQGSEA. The CDR3 runs 13 residues. Here the CDR3 reads CSVDSGKAYEQYF.

The CDR3 sequence: CASSQRLAGDYNEQFF. The rearrangement uses TRBV4-3 and TRBJ2-1; there is no DNA to check the TCRdb D call of TRBD2. This CDR3 spans 16 amino acids. The germline gives CDR1 LGHNA, CDR2 YSLEER.

The chain has TRBV25-1 and TRBJ2-5; TCRdb designates TRBD1, a call that cannot be tested without DNA. Germline V lookup: CDR1 MGHDK, CDR2 SYGVNS. The CDR3 runs 16 residues. The chain's CDR3 is CASSEYTTGAQETQYF.

The V gene is TRBV12-3 or TRBV12-4, the J gene TRBJ2-1; TCRdb's D call of TRBD1 is untestable without DNA. This CDR3 has 14 residues. The CDR3 sequence is CASSFMAGGHEQFF.

This rearrangement joins TRBV29-1 to TRBJ2-7; the D gene TCRdb calls, TRBD1, cannot be checked with no DNA. The length of the CDR3 is 11 residues. Germline CDR1 is SQVTM and CDR2 is ANQGSEA. The CDR3 spells CSAQGADEQYF.

The CDR3: CASSARGGPPAHEQYF. The chain has TRBV9 and TRBJ2-7; the TRBD2 assignment by TCRdb is unverifiable without DNA. CDR1 and CDR2 from the germline V gene are SGDLS and YYNGEE. The CDR3 runs to 16 residues.

This chain links TRBV7-9 with TRBJ2-3. CDR3 length equals 11 residues. CDR1 SEHNR and CDR2 FQNEAQ come from the germline V gene (reference sequence). CDR3 sequence reads: CASSYTDTQYF. Full variable domain (rest looked up from reference TRBV7-9 and TRBJ2-3): DTGVSQNPRHKITKRGQNVTFRCDPISEHNRLYWYRQTLGQGPEFLTYFQNEAQLEKSRLLSDRFSAERPKGSFSTLEIQRTEQGDSAMYLCASSYTDTQYFGPGTRLTVL.

This chain joins TRBV29-1 and TRBJ1-1; TCRdb designates TRBD1, a call that cannot be tested without DNA. Germline-derived CDR1 and CDR2 are SQVTM and ANQGSEA. This CDR3 is 17 amino acids long. The CDR3 reads CSAQTNVGFGQNTEAFF.

This chain links TRBV6-6 with TRBJ2-7; absent DNA, TCRdb's TRBD2 call cannot be checked. CDR3 length: 15 residues. Per the germline V gene, CDR1 is MNHNY and CDR2 is SVGAGI (reference sequence). CDR3 sequence reads: CASSYSREAVAEQYF.

The V call is TRBV19, the J call TRBJ1-1; the D call of TRBD1 rests on TCRdb alone, since no DNA is present to check it. Looked up from germline, CDR1 is LNHDA and CDR2 is SQIVND (reference sequence). CDR3 length: 14 amino acids. This CDR3 is CASTPPYGAPVAFF.

V gene TRBV28 combines with J gene TRBJ1-1; TCRdb's D call of TRBD1 is untestable without DNA. The length of the CDR3 is 17 residues. CDR1 is MDHEN and CDR2 is SYDVKM in the germline V gene. The CDR3 here is CASSLPGRGRGGTEAFF.

The V and J genes are TRBV29-1 and TRBJ1-3. Germline CDR1 and CDR2: SQVTM and ANQGSEA. CDR3 size: 13 residues. The CDR3 here is CSVEGDSGNTIYF.

The gene calls are TRBV29-1 and TRBJ2-1; the D call of TRBD2 rests on TCRdb alone, since no DNA is present to check it. Germline V gene lookup returns CDR1 SQVTM and CDR2 ANQGSEA. The CDR3 runs to 14 residues. The CDR3 protein is CSVESSGGMDEQFF.

The chain recombines TRBV29-1 with TRBJ2-7; TCRdb picks TRBD2, but there is no DNA to check that call. Germline CDR1 and CDR2: SQVTM and ANQGSEA. The CDR3 consists of 11 residues. This CDR3 is CSVAGGDEQYF.

Here the CDR3 reads CASSGTSGTYEQYF. V and J are TRBV2 and TRBJ2-7; TCRdb indicates TRBD2, and absent DNA this call remains unverified. The CDR3 has 14 amino acids. Germline V gives CDR1 SNHLY, CDR2 FYNNEI.

The CDR3 spells CASTSALAKNIQYF. V usage is TRBV7-9 and J usage is TRBJ2-4. The CDR3 contains 14 residues. Per the germline V gene, CDR1 is SEHNR and CDR2 is FQNEAQ (reference sequence).